This T cell receptor (beta chain) appears in the sequencing data of a study of blood T cell repertoires in COVID-19. The wider study: Some COVID-19 samples were acute and others convalescent; all came from the United States, Italy and Spain. Sample material is recorded as cDNA or gDNA derived from T cells, B-cell-depleted T cells, or PBMCs.

Germline-derived CDR1 and CDR2 are GTSNPN and SVGIG (reference sequence). The CDR3 loop spans 14 amino acids. Trimming took 4 bases from V and 6 from J, leaving 18 bases between them. How the authors handled the data: Estimated nucleated cell counts came from reference gene primer amplification. Assay used: immunoSEQ multiplex PCR; TCRdb lists only in-frame clones, some missing. The D gene and trimming were derived from the DNA, and the V and J assignments and clone size from that table. Among some 250,000 clones, about four fifths were seen once, and the ten largest hold around 7.2%. The rearrangement uses TRBV30 and TRBJ1-2; D is possibly TRBD1 (5 bases). Sequenced material: peripheral blood. The sequence was collected from a woman of 80 years or more with COVID-19, enrolled during active disease. The CDR3 DNA reads as TGTGCCTGGACCTTAGGGTTGACGACAGATGGCTACACCTTC. Translating gives CAWTLGLTTDGYTF.